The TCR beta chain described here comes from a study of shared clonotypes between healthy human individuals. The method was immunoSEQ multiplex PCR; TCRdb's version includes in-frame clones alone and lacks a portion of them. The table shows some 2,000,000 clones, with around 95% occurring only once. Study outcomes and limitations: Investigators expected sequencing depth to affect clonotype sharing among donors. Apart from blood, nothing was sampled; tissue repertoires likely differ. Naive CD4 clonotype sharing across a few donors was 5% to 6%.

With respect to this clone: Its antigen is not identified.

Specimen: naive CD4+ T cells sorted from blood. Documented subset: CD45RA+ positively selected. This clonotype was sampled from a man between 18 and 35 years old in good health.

CDR3 amino acids: CASSEFGGETQYF. CDR3 coding DNA: TGTGCCAGCAGTGAGTTTGGCGGAGAGACCCAGTACTTC. The chain combines TRBV25-1 with TRBJ2-5; D gene unclear. Germline values: CDR1 MGHDK, CDR2 SYGVNS. The CDR3 has 13 amino acids. Trimming took 3 bases from V and 4 from J, leaving 9 bases between them.